This is a list of T cell receptor beta chains from one sample in a study of T cell responses to AZD1222 COVID-19 vaccine. Repertoires were generated with immunoSEQ multiplex PCR, while TCRdb's copy carries only in-frame clones and drops some. Of about 180,000 clones in the sample, 88% were seen once. Specimen: peripheral blood, collected 28 days after the second AZD1222 dose. These receptors originate from an adult who received the AZD1222 COVID-19 vaccine. Both conserved end residues are part of each CDR3. Fields, in order: J gene, V gene, clone size, D gene, CDR3 protein, CDR3 DNA. The D gene is left open where the match is weak. Expanded clones are given a class, and other clones once, few, many or no size at all.

TRBJ1-2 | TRBV9 | once | TRBD1 | CASSVEGQGFYGYTF | TGTGCCAGCAGCGTAGAGGGACAGGGCTTCTATGGCTACACCTTC
TRBJ2-2 | TRBV27 | - | TRBD2 | CASSLGPFRLAGGRNTGELFF | TGTGCCAGCAGTTTAGGCCCCTTCCGGCTAGCGGGGGGGCGGAACACCGGGGAGCTGTTTTTT
TRBJ2-7 | TRBV6-5 | many | - | CASSYSPGTPTYEQYF | TGTGCCAGCAGTTACTCTCCCGGGACACCTACCTACGAGCAGTACTTC
TRBJ1-4 | TRBV25-1 | - | - | CASRGTVTNEKLFF | TGTGCCAGCAGGGGTACTGTAACTAATGAAAAACTGTTTTTT
TRBJ1-1 | TRBV19 | - | - | CASRHRTVRGAEAFF | TGTGCCAGTAGGCACCGGACAGTCCGAGGGGCTGAAGCTTTCTTT
TRBJ2-7 | TRBV30 | - | - | CAWSMGEGQYF | TGTGCCTGGAGTATGGGGGAAGGGCAGTACTTC
TRBJ2-7 | TRBV7-2 | - | - | CASSLFHSYEQYF | TGTGCCAGCAGCTTATTTCACTCCTACGAGCAGTACTTC
TRBJ1-3 | TRBV3-1/TRBV3-2 | - | TRBD1 | CASSQDTGAGNTIYF | TGTGCCAGCAGCCAAGACACAGGGGCTGGAAACACCATATATTTT
TRBJ2-3 | TRBV3-1/TRBV3-2 | - | - | CASSQGRSSTDTQYF | TGTGCCAGCAGCCAAGGCCGGTCTAGCACAGATACGCAGTATTTT
TRBJ1-2 | TRBV3-1/TRBV3-2 | - | - | CASSQDWGQQFYGYTF | TGTGCCAGCAGCCAAGATTGGGGGCAGCAATTCTATGGCTACACCTTC
TRBJ1-1 | TRBV28 | - | TRBD1 | CASGDRDEAFF | TGTGCCAGCGGGGACAGGGATGAAGCTTTCTTT
TRBJ1-3 | TRBV6-5 | - | - | CASSYRGNGNTIYF | TGTGCCAGCAGTTATCGGGGTAACGGAAACACCATATATTTT
TRBJ1-2 | TRBV10-3 | - | TRBD1 | CAISGTGLSNYGYTF | TGTGCCATCAGTGGGACAGGACTCTCTAACTATGGCTACACCTTC